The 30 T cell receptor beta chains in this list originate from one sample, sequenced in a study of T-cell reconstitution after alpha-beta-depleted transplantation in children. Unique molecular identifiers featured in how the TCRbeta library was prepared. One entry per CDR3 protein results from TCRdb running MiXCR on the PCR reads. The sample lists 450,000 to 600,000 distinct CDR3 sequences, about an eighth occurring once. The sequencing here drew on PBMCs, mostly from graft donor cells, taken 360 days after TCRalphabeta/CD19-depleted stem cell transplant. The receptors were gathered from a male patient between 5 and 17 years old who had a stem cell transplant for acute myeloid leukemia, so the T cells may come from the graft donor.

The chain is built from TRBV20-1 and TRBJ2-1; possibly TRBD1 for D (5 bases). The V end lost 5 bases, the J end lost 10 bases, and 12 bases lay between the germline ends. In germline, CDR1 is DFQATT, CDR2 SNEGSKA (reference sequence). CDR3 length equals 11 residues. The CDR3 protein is CSARRAPEQFF. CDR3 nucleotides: TGCAGTGCTCGCAGGGCCCCCGAGCAGTTCTTC.

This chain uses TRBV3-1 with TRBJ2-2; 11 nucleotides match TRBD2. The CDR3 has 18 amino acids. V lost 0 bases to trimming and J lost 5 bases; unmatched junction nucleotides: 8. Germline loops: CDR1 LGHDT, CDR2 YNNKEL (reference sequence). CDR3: CASSQDMTSGIGTGELFF. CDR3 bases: TGTGCCAGCAGCCAAGATATGACTAGCGGGATAGGGACCGGGGAGCTGTTTTTT.

CDR3 residues: CASSRLLGQSNTEAFF. DNA of the CDR3: TGTGCCAGCAGCCGCCTCCTCGGACAGTCGAACACTGAAGCTTTCTTT. The chain combines TRBV6-1 with TRBJ1-1; tentatively, D is TRBD1 (6 bases). The CDR3 length is 16 residues. CDR1 MNHNS and CDR2 SASEGT come from the germline V gene. The ends were cut back, 6 bases at V and 1 base at J, with 18 bases in the middle.

This CDR3 is CASSRNRGWNDIQYF. CDR3 coding DNA: TGTGCCAGCAGCCGAAACAGGGGATGGAATGACATTCAGTACTTC. The chain employs TRBV28 and TRBJ2-4; 7 positions agree with TRBD1. Germline V lookup: CDR1 MDHEN, CDR2 SYDVKM. V gave up 6 bases and J gave up 8 bases; unmatched junction bases: 13. CDR3 length: 15 amino acids.

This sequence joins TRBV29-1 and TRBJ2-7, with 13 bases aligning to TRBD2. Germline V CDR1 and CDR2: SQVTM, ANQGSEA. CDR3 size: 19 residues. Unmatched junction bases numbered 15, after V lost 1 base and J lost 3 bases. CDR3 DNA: TGCAGCGTTGAAGGCCCCCCCACTAGCGGGAGGGCATCCCACTACGAGCAGTACTTC. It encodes CSVEGPPTSGRASHYEQYF.

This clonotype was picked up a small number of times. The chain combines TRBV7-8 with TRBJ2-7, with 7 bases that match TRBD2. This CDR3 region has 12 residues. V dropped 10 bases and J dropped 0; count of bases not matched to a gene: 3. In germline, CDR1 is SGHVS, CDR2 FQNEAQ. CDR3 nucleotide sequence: TGTGCCACCGGGGGGAACTCCTACGAGCAGTACTTC. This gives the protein CATGGNSYEQYF.

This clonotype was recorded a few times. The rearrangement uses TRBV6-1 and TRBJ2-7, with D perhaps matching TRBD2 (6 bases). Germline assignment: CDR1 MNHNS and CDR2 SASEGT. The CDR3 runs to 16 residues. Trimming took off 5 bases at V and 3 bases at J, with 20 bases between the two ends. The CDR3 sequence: CASSRRVSGRYYEQYF. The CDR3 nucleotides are TGTGCCAGCAGTCGCCGGGTTAGCGGTCGTTACTACGAGCAGTACTTC.

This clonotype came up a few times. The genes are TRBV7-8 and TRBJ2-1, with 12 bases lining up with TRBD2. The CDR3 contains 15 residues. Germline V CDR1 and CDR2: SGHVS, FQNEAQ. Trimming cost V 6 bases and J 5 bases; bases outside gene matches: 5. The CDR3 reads CASSWRTSGNNEQFF. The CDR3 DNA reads TGTGCCAGCAGTTGGAGGACTAGCGGGAACAATGAGCAGTTCTTC.

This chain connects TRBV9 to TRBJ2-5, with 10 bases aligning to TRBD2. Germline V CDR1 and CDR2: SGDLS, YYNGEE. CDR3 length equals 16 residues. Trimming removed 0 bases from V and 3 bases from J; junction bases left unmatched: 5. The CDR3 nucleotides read TGTGCCAGCAGCGTAGGCCCCGGACTAGCGGAAGAGACCCAGTACTTC. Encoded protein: CASSVGPGLAEETQYF. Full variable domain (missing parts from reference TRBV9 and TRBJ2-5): DSGVTQTPKHLITATGQRVTLRCSPRSGDLSVYWYQQSLDQGLQFLIQYYNGEERAKGNILERFSAQQFPDLHSELNLSSLELGDSALYFCASSVGPGLAEETQYFGPGTRLLVL.

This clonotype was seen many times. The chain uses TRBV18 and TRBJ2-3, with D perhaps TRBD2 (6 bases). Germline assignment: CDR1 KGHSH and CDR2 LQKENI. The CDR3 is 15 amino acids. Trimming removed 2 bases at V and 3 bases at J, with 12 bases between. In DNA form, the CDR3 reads TGTGCCAGCTCACCAAGCGGGCGGATGACAGATACGCAGTATTTT. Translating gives CASSPSGRMTDTQYF.

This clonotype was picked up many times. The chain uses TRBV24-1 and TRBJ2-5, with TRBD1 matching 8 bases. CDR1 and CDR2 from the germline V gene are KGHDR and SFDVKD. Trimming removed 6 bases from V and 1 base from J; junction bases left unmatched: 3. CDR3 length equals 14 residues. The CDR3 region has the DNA TGTGCCACCAGTTTAACAGGGGGCCAAGAGACCCAGTACTTC. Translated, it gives CATSLTGGQETQYF.

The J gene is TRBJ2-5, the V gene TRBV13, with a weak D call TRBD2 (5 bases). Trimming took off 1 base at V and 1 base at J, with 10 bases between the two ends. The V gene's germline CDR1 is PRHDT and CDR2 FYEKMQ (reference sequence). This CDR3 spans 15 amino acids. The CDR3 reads CASSLEGGLQETQYF. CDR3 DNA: TGTGCCAGCAGCTTAGAGGGCGGGCTCCAAGAGACCCAGTACTTC.

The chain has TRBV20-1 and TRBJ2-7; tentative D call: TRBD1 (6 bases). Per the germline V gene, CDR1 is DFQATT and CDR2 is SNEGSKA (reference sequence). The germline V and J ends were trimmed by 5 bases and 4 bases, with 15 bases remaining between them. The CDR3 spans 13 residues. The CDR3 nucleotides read TGCAGTGCTCCGGGACATGCAGGGTACGAGCAGTACTTC. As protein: CSAPGHAGYEQYF.

This CDR3 is CASSPGHVGSYEQYF. In DNA, the CDR3 is TGTGCCAGCAGCCCCGGACATGTAGGGTCCTACGAGCAGTACTTC. The gene calls are TRBV5-4 and TRBJ2-7; D might be TRBD1 (5 bases). This CDR3 is built from 15 residues. Germline V lookup: CDR1 SGHNT, CDR2 YYREEE (reference sequence). Trimming took off 4 bases at V and 1 base at J, with 15 bases between the two ends.

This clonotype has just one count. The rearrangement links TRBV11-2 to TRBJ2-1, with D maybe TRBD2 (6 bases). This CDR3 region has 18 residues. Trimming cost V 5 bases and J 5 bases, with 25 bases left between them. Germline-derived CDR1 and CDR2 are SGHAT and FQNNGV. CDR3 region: CASSPLRAGTSPDNEQFF. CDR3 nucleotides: TGTGCCAGCAGCCCCCTAAGGGCGGGAACCTCCCCGGACAATGAGCAGTTCTTC.

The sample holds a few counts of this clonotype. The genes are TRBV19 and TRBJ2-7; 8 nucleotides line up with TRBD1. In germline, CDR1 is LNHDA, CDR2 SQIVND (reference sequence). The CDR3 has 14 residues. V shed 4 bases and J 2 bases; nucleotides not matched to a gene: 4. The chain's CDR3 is CASSTRTGPYEQYF. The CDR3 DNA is TGTGCCAGTAGTACCCGGACAGGGCCCTACGAGCAGTACTTC.

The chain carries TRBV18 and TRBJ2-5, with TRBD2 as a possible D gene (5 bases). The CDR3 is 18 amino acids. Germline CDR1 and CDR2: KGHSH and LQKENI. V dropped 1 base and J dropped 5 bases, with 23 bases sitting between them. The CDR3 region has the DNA TGTGCCAGCTCACCACTTGGAATTGTGTTCTCAACGGGGGAGACCCAGTACTTC. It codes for CASSPLGIVFSTGETQYF.

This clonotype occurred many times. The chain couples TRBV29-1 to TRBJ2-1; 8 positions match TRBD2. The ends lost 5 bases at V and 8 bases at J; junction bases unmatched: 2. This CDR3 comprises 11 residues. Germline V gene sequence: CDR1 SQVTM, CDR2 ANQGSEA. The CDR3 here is CSVSGSYEQFF. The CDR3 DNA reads TGCAGCGTTAGCGGGAGTTATGAGCAGTTCTTC.

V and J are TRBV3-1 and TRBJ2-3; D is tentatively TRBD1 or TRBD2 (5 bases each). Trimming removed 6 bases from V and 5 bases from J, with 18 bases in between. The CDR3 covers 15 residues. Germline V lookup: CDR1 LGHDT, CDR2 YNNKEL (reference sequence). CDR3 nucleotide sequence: TGTGCCAGCAGACCCGCCGGGACCCGGAAAGATACGCAGTATTTT. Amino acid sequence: CASRPAGTRKDTQYF.

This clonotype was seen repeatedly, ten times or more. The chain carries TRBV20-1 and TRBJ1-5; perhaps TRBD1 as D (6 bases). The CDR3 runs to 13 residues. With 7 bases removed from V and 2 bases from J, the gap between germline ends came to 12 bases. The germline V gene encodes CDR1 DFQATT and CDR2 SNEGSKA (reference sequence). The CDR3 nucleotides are TGCAGTGTTCAGGGGTATGGCAATCAGCCCCAGCATTTT. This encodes CSVQGYGNQPQHF.

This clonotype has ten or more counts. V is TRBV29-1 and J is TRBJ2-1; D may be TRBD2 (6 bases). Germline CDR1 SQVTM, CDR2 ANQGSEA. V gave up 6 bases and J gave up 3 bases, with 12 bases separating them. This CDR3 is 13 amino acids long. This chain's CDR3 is CSVRLVYYNEQFF. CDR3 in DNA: TGCAGCGTAAGACTAGTCTACTACAATGAGCAGTTCTTC.

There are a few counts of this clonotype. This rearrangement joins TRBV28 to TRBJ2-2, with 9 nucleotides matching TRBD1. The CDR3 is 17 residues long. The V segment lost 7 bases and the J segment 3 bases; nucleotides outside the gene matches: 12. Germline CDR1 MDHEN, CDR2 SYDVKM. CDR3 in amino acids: CASTVLIGTGYTGELFF. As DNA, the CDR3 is TGTGCCAGCACTGTTCTCATCGGGACAGGGTACACCGGGGAGCTGTTTTTT.

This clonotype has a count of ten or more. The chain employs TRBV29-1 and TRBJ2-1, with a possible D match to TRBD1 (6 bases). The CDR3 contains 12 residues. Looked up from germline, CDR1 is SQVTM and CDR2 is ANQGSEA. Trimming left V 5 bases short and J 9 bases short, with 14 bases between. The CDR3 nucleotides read TGCAGCGTTCAACTCGGACAGATTGAGCAGTTCTTC. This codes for CSVQLGQIEQFF.

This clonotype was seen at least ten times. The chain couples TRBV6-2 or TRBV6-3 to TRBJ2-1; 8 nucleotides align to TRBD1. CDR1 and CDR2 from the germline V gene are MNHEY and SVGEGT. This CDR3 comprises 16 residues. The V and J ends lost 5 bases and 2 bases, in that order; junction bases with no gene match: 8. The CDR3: CASSDSWTGTYNEQFF. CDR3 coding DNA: TGTGCCAGCAGTGACAGTTGGACAGGGACCTACAATGAGCAGTTCTTC.

CDR3 sequence (DNA): TGTGCCAGCTCACCCACTACTAGCGGGAGAAGTCGCGAGCAGTACTTC. Translated, it gives CASSPTTSGRSREQYF. This chain uses TRBV18 with TRBJ2-7, with 11 bases matching TRBD2. Trimming removed 3 bases from V and 6 bases from J; junction bases left unmatched: 10. In germline, CDR1 is KGHSH, CDR2 LQKENI. The CDR3 runs 16 residues. The full variable domain, completed using reference TRBV18 and TRBJ2-7, is NAGVMQNPRHLVRRRGQEARLRCSPMKGHSHVYWYRQLPEEGLKFMVYLQKENIIDESGMPKERFSAEFPKEGPSILRIQQVVRGDSAAYFCASSPTTSGRSREQYFGPGTRLTVT.

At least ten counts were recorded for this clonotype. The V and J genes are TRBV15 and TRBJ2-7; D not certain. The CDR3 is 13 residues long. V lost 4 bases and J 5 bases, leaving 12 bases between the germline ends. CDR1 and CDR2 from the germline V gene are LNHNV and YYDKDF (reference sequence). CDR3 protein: CATSTLGRDEQYF. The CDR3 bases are TGTGCCACCAGCACCCTAGGTAGGGACGAGCAGTACTTC.

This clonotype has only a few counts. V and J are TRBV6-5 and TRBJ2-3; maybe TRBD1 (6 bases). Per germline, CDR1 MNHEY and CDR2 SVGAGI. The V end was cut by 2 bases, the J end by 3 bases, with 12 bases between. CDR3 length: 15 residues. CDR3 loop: CASSYGGWRTDTQYF. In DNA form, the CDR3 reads TGTGCCAGCAGTTACGGGGGCTGGAGGACAGATACGCAGTATTTT.

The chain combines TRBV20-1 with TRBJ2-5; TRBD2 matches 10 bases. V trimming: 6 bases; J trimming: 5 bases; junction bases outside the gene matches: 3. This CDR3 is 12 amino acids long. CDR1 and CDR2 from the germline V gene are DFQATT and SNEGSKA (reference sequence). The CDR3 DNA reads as TGCAGTGCCCTAGCGGGAGAGGAGACCCAGTACTTC. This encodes CSALAGEETQYF.

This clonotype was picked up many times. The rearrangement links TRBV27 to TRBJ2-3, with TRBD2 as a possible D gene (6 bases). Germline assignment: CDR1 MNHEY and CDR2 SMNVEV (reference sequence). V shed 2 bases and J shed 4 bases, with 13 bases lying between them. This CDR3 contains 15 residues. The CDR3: CASSLRASAADTQYF. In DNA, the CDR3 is TGTGCCAGCAGTTTACGGGCTAGCGCCGCAGATACGCAGTATTTT.

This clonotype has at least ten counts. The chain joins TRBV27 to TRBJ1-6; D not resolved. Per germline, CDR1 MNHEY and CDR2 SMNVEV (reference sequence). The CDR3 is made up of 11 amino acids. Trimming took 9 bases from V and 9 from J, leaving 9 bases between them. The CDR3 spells CASYRSSPLHF. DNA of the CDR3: TGTGCCAGTTATCGTTCTTCACCCCTCCACTTT.